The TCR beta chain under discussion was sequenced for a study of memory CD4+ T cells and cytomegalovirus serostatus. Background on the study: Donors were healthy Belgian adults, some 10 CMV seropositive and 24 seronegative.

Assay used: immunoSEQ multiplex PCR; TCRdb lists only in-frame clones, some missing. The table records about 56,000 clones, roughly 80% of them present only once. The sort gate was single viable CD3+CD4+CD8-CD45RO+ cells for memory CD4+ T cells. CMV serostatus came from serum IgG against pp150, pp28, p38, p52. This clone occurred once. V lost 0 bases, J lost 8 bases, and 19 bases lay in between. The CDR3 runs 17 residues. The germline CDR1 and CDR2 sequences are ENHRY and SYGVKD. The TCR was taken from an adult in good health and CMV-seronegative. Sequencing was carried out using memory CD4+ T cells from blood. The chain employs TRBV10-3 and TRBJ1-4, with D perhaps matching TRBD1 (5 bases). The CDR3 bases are TGTGCCATCAGTGAGTCCCCGGTTTCGGGGGACGGGGAAAAACTGTTTTTT. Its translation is CAISESPVSGDGEKLFF.